This T cell receptor (beta chain) was found in a study of a mutant IDH1 vaccine in newly diagnosed glioma. Overall study results and limits: Among all patients, vaccine-induced immune responses occurred in 90% to 95%.

Stated time point: baseline, week 1 (first vaccination visit). Sample treatment: pre-vaccination baseline after standard-of-care therapy. Patients carried new grade 3 or 4 IDH1-mutant astrocytomas lacking nuclear ATRX. The CDR3 contains 16 residues. V was shortened by 0 bases and J by 0 bases, with 9 bases between the two germline ends. The germline V gene has CDR1 SGHTA and CDR2 FQGNSA. Remarks on this clone: Its antigen is currently unknown.

This table comes from immunoSEQ multiplex PCR, and its TCRdb copy is limited to in-frame clones, with some not included. The repertoire includes around 50,000 clones, 86% of them detected once, and 2% to 2.5% sits in the top ten. This sequence originates from a man aged 40-49 years with glioma. The sample was PBMCs, taken from a glioma patient treated with radiotherapy, temozolomide or both. This chain uses TRBV7-2 with TRBJ1-3; a possible D gene is TRBD1 (5 bases). The CDR3 spells CASSLAHGASGNTIYF. Here the CDR3 DNA reads TGTGCCAGCAGCTTAGCGCACGGGGCCTCTGGAAACACCATATATTTT. Full variable domain (outside the CDR3, taken from reference TRBV7-2 and TRBJ1-3): GAGVSQSPSNKVTEKGKDVELRCDPISGHTALYWYRQSLGQGLEFLIYFQGNSAPDKSGLPSDRFSAERTGGSVSTLTIQRTQQEDSAVYLCASSLAHGASGNTIYFGEGSWLTVV.